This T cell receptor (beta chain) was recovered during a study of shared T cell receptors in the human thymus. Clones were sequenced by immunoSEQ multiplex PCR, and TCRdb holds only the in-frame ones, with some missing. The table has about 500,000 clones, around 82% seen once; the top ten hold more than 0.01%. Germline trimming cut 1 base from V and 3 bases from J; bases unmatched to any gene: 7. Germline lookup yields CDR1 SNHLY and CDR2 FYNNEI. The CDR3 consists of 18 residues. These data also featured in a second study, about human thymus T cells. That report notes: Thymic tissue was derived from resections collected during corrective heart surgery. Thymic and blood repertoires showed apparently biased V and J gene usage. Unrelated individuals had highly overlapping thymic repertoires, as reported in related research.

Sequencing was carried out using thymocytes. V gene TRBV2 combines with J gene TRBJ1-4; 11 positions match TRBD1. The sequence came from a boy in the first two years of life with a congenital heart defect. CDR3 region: CASSEEIKGQGANEKLFF. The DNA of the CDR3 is TGTGCCAGCAGTGAAGAAATAAAGGGACAGGGGGCTAATGAAAAACTGTTTTTT.